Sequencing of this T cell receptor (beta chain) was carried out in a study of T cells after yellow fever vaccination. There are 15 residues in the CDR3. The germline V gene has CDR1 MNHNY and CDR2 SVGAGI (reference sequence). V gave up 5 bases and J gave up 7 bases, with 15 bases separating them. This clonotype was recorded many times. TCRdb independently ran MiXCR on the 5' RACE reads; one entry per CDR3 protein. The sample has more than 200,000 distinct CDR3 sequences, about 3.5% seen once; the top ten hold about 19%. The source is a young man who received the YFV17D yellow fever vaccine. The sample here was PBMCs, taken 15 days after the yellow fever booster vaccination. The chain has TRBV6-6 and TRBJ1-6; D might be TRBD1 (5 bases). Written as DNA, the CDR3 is TGTGCCAGCAGTCCCCAGGGTCTTCGGAATTCACCCCTCCACTTT. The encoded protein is CASSPQGLRNSPLHF.